Sequencing of this T cell receptor (beta chain) was carried out in a study of T cell clonotyping in hematopoietic cell transplantation. Study as a whole: Recipient samples before transplant were obtained post-cytoreduction.

Whole-study results and caveats: Without cell sorting, CD4 versus CD8 contributions remain unresolved. At the given depth, recipient repertoires were over 95% de novo clonotypes.

As regards this clone: What it binds is not known.

The length of the CDR3 is 14 residues. V dropped 4 bases and J dropped 7 bases, with 16 bases sitting between them. Germline V lookup: CDR1 MGHDK, CDR2 SYGVNS. Time point given: recipient sample about 28 days before transplant, after cytoreduction. Recipients were bled about 28 days pretransplant and at posttransplant days 30, 100, 180. Some clones are missing from TCRdb's copy, which holds only in-frame ones; the method was immunoSEQ multiplex PCR. The repertoire has some 36,000 clones, 95% of them found once; the top ten carry roughly 1.5%. Specimen: peripheral blood mononuclear cells, collected before stem cell transplant. The clonotype comes from a man aged 40-55 years with chronic myeloid leukemia. Some clones in this sample may be carry-over from other donors' samples. V and J are TRBV25-1 and TRBJ2-5; possibly TRBD2 for D (6 bases). The CDR3 DNA reads as TGTGCCAGCAGTGCCCGGGACCGGGGAGGGACCCAGTACTTC. Its protein is CASSARDRGGTQYF. Together with reference TRBV25-1 and TRBJ2-5, the CDR3 gives the full variable domain: EADIYQTPRYLVIGTGKKITLECSQTMGHDKMYWYQQDPGMELHLIHYSYGVNSTEKGDLSSESTVSRIRTEHFPLTLESARPSHTSQYLCASSARDRGGTQYFGPGTRLLVL.